This T cell receptor beta chain originates from a study of T cells in Graves' hyperthyroidism and ophthalmopathy. Study findings and constraints: Blood also contained most expanded thyroid clonotypes above 0.001.

Turning to this clonotype: Its cognate antigen is unknown. Mismatch with germline at one junction end may stem from a read error.

Each ophthalmopathy patient scored at least 3 on the Clinical Activity Score and at least 4 on NOSPECS grade, with duration under 3 months. The diagnoses drew upon clinical symptoms, serum thyroxine and TRAb, thyroid ultrasound and orbital computed tomography. This CDR3 spans 15 amino acids. Germline CDR1 SGHVS, CDR2 FQNEAQ. It was RNA transcripts that yielded the amplified TCR beta CDR3 regions. Researchers ran a first-round RT-PCR on the TCR CDR3 using the HTBI primer set. A single record per CDR3 protein comes from TCRdb applying MiXCR to the multiplex PCR reads. The table lists more than 350,000 distinct CDR3 sequences, about 15% of them singletons, with roughly a fifth in the top ten.

The sequenced sample consisted of blood. This clonotype was obtained from a woman in her 30s with Graves' ophthalmopathy. The gene calls are TRBV7-8 and TRBJ1-6; maybe TRBD1 (5 bases). The CDR3 here is CPSSSCSRGNSPLHF. As DNA, the CDR3 is TGTCCCAGCAGTTCCTGCAGTAGGGGAAACTCACCCCTCCACTTT.